The clone carrying this T cell receptor beta chain was counted once. The same CDR3 is also encoded by other DNA sequences in this sample. The CDR3 covers 15 residues. CDR1 is MDHEN, CDR2 SYDVKM, per germline. Trimming cost V 2 bases and J 5 bases; bases outside gene matches: 7. In the original processing: Quantification of nucleated cells was approximated via reference gene primer amplification. Using immunoSEQ multiplex PCR, the repertoire was profiled, and TCRdb retains in-frame clones only, with some absent. Clone size and the V and J calls come from that table; the DNA yielded D and trimming. The sample consists of 80,000 or so clones, approximately 89% of them appearing once. The data were taken from a study of blood T cell repertoires in COVID-19.

This chain connects TRBV28 to TRBJ2-7, with 9 bases identical to TRBD1. Sequenced sample: peripheral blood. This receptor was obtained from a woman aged 55 to 70 with acute or convalescent COVID-19. CDR3 protein: CASSLPGTGFHEQYF. Written as DNA, the CDR3 is TGTGCCAGCAGTTTACCGGGGACAGGGTTCCACGAGCAGTACTTC.